Listed here are 23 T cell receptor beta chains from one sample, sequenced in a study of blood T cell repertoires in COVID-19. This table comes from immunoSEQ multiplex PCR, and its TCRdb copy is limited to in-frame clones, with some not included. The sample includes around 400,000 clones, over 75% of them seen just once. Sequenced: peripheral blood. All receptors come from a woman aged 60-75 years with COVID-19, enrolled during active disease.

The CDR3 DNA reads TGTGCCATCAGTGGGGAAGGGGGCAAAGTCAATGAGCAGTTCTTC. Its protein is CAISGEGGKVNEQFF. The chain is built from TRBV10-3 and TRBJ2-1; 7 bases are a match to TRBD1. After removal of 4 bases from V and 6 bases from J, the junction contained 9 bases not matched to a gene. CDR1 is ENHRY, CDR2 SYGVKD, per germline. The length of the CDR3 is 15 residues.

This chain links TRBV11-1 with TRBJ2-1, with 12 bases matching TRBD2. The germline V gene encodes CDR1 SGHAT and CDR2 FQDESV (reference sequence). The ends lost 6 bases at V and 3 bases at J; junction bases unmatched: 6. The CDR3 sequence is 16 residues long. The CDR3 region is CASSRLAGVLYNEQFF. CDR3 bases: TGTGCCAGCAGTCGACTAGCGGGGGTCCTCTACAATGAGCAGTTCTTC.

The chain has TRBV3-1 (or the pseudogene TRBV3-2) and TRBJ2-5; 9 bases fit TRBD2. After removal of 0 bases from V and 2 bases from J, the junction contained 7 bases not matched to a gene. Germline CDR1 reads LGHDT; CDR2 reads YNNKEL (reference sequence). CDR3 size: 17 residues. CDR3 nucleotide sequence: TGTGCCAGCAGCCAAGATAGGAGAGCGGGGGGTCAAGAGACCCAGTACTTC. Translated, it gives CASSQDRRAGGQETQYF.

The V and J genes are TRBV7-9 and TRBJ1-1; D is ambiguous. Germline CDR1 SEHNR, CDR2 FQNEAQ (reference sequence). The V end was cut by 3 bases, the J end by 7 bases, with 24 bases between. The CDR3 is made up of 17 amino acids. CDR3 nucleotides: TGTGCCAGCAGCTTGCGGGGTGTAGGGTTCGTTTCCGATGAAGCTTTCTTT. Translated, it gives CASSLRGVGFVSDEAFF. Supplemented by reference TRBV7-9 and TRBJ1-1, the full variable domain reads DTGVSQNPRHKITKRGQNVTFRCDPISEHNRLYWYRQTLGQGPEFLTYFQNEAQLEKSRLLSDRFSAERPKGSFSTLEIQRTEQGDSAMYLCASSLRGVGFVSDEAFFGQGTRLTVV.

This chain links TRBV21-1 with TRBJ2-2; the table calls TRBD1, which could not be checked here. TRBV21-1 is a known pseudogene. The CDR3 is 15 residues long. The CDR3 here is CASSKRDRYFGELFF. In DNA, the CDR3 is TGTGCCAGCAGCAAAAGGGACAGATACTTCGGGGAGCTGTTTTTT.

This clone came up a few times. This chain connects TRBV5-1 to TRBJ1-1; unclear D gene. This CDR3 spans 14 amino acids. Germline V gene sequence: CDR1 SGHRS, CDR2 YFSETQ. Trimming left V 1 base short and J 5 bases short, with 12 bases between. The CDR3 DNA sequence: TGCGCCAGCAGCTTGTCGACGGGTTTGACTGAAGCTTTCTTT. Amino acid sequence: CASSLSTGLTEAFF.

The V call is TRBV3-1 (or the pseudogene TRBV3-2), the J call TRBJ1-2; unclear D gene. Trimming removed 10 bases from V and 6 bases from J, with 24 bases in between. The CDR3 is 15 amino acids. In germline, CDR1 is LGHDT, CDR2 YNNKEL (reference sequence). The CDR3, as DNA: TGTGCCACACAGCGCGGGCAATTCCTGGGGAATGGCTACACCTTC. Translating it yields CATQRGQFLGNGYTF.

This chain links TRBV15 with TRBJ2-7; no reliable D call. The CDR3 extends over 13 amino acids. The V and J ends lost 5 bases and 4 bases respectively, with 12 bases between them. CDR1 is LNHNV and CDR2 is YYDKDF in the germline V gene (reference sequence). The DNA of the CDR3 is TGTGCCACCAGCTCCCGTTTCGGGTACGAGCAGTACTTC. Translated, it gives CATSSRFGYEQYF.

The chain has TRBV19 and TRBJ1-5; 7 bases are a match to TRBD1. The germline CDR1 and CDR2 sequences are LNHDA and SQIVND (reference sequence). V was clipped by 4 bases and J by 0 bases; unmatched bases: 9. The CDR3 covers 17 residues. CDR3 amino acids: CASSTWDRSNSNQPQHF. As DNA, the CDR3 is TGTGCCAGTAGTACGTGGGACAGAAGTAATAGCAATCAGCCCCAGCATTTT. The whole variable domain, remainder taken from reference TRBV19 and TRBJ1-5, is DGGITQSPKYLFRKEGQNVTLSCEQNLNHDAMYWYRQDPGQGLRLIYYSQIVNDFQKGDIAEGYSVSREKKESFPLTVTSAQKNPTAFYLCASSTWDRSNSNQPQHFGDGTRLSIL.

V gene TRBV5-1 combines with J gene TRBJ2-1; TRBD1 matches 8 bases. Germline loops: CDR1 SGHRS, CDR2 YFSETQ. The ends lost 0 bases at V and 7 bases at J; junction bases unmatched: 6. The CDR3 runs 15 residues. Here the CDR3 reads CASSLVVRTGNEQFF. DNA for the CDR3: TGCGCCAGCAGCTTGGTTGTTCGGACAGGGAATGAGCAGTTCTTC. The full variable domain, in which reference TRBV5-1 and TRBJ2-1 provide the parts outside the CDR3, is KAGVTQTPRYLIKTRGQQVTLSCSPISGHRSVSWYQQTPGQGLQFLFEYFSETQRNKGNFPGRFSGRQFSNSRSEMNVSTLELGDSALYLCASSLVVRTGNEQFFGPGTRLTVL.

This chain connects TRBV5-1 to TRBJ2-7; 9 nucleotides agree with TRBD2. CDR1 and CDR2 (germline): SGHRS, YFSETQ. Trimming removed 0 bases from V and 7 bases from J; junction bases left unmatched: 8. The CDR3 has 15 residues. The CDR3: CASSLGLAAGWEQYF. CDR3 nucleotide sequence: TGCGCCAGCAGCTTGGGACTAGCGGCGGGGTGGGAGCAGTACTTC.

The chain recombines TRBV18 with TRBJ2-7; 9 nucleotides align to TRBD1. The CDR3 sequence is 13 residues long. Germline assignment: CDR1 KGHSH and CDR2 LQKENI. The junction had 3 bases not matched to a gene; V was cut back by 4 bases and J by 5 bases. CDR3 sequence (DNA): TGTGCCAGCTCACTCGGACAGGGGAACGAGCAGTACTTC. This gives the protein CASSLGQGNEQYF. Together with reference TRBV18 and TRBJ2-7, the CDR3 gives the full variable domain: NAGVMQNPRHLVRRRGQEARLRCSPMKGHSHVYWYRQLPEEGLKFMVYLQKENIIDESGMPKERFSAEFPKEGPSILRIQQVVRGDSAAYFCASSLGQGNEQYFGPGTRLTVT.

V gene TRBV5-1 combines with J gene TRBJ2-1, with TRBD1 as a possible D gene (6 bases). The V end lost 4 bases, the J end lost 3 bases, and 14 bases lay between the germline ends. Germline V gene lookup returns CDR1 SGHRS and CDR2 YFSETQ. This CDR3 contains 15 residues. The CDR3: CASSQQGERYNEQFF. In DNA, the CDR3 is TGCGCCAGCAGCCAACAGGGTGAACGCTACAATGAGCAGTTCTTC. The full variable domain, in which reference TRBV5-1 and TRBJ2-1 provide the parts outside the CDR3, is KAGVTQTPRYLIKTRGQQVTLSCSPISGHRSVSWYQQTPGQGLQFLFEYFSETQRNKGNFPGRFSGRQFSNSRSEMNVSTLELGDSALYLCASSQQGERYNEQFFGPGTRLTVL.

The V and J genes are TRBV7-9 and TRBJ2-7; D is unresolved. The CDR3 sequence is 14 residues long. The germline V gene encodes CDR1 SEHNR and CDR2 FQNEAQ (reference sequence). The germline V and J ends were trimmed by 5 bases and 2 bases, with 13 bases remaining between them. The CDR3 DNA sequence: TGTGCCAGCAGCCCGGTGGGCCTGACCTACGAGCAGTACTTC. This sequence encodes CASSPVGLTYEQYF.

This clone was found a few times. This sequence joins TRBV9 and TRBJ2-7; D might be TRBD1 (5 bases). Trimming left V 1 base short and J 0 bases short, with 26 bases between. CDR1 SGDLS and CDR2 YYNGEE come from the germline V gene. The CDR3 has 20 amino acids. CDR3 in amino acids: CASSVRYPQGKDTYSYEQYF. The CDR3 nucleotides read TGTGCCAGCAGCGTAAGGTATCCGCAAGGCAAGGACACTTACTCCTACGAGCAGTACTTC. Full variable domain (outside the CDR3, taken from reference TRBV9 and TRBJ2-7): DSGVTQTPKHLITATGQRVTLRCSPRSGDLSVYWYQQSLDQGLQFLIQYYNGEERAKGNILERFSAQQFPDLHSELNLSSLELGDSALYFCASSVRYPQGKDTYSYEQYFGPGTRLTVT.

The chain uses TRBV11-1 and TRBJ2-1; 9 nucleotides line up with TRBD1. The germline V gene encodes CDR1 SGHAT and CDR2 FQDESV (reference sequence). V lost 3 bases and J lost 4; bases outside the gene matches: 7. The CDR3 is made up of 16 amino acids. The CDR3 sequence: CASSLSGTGRYNEQFF. CDR3 sequence (DNA): TGTGCCAGCAGCTTGTCCGGGACAGGGAGGTACAATGAGCAGTTCTTC.

The chain has TRBV6-5 and TRBJ1-5; 9 bases fit TRBD1. Germline V CDR1 and CDR2: MNHEY, SVGAGI. The CDR3 runs 13 residues. After removal of 11 bases from V and 3 bases from J, the junction contained 5 bases not matched to a gene. The CDR3 spells CAGGTGHNQPQHF. The CDR3 DNA follows: TGTGCCGGGGGGACAGGGCACAATCAGCCCCAGCATTTT.

In this sample, this clone turned up a few times. The rearrangement uses TRBV5-6 and TRBJ2-1, with 9 bases that match TRBD1. CDR1 is SGHDT and CDR2 is YYEEEE in the germline V gene. J gave up 6 bases and V 4 bases, and 8 bases lay outside the gene matches. This CDR3 is 15 amino acids long. The CDR3 coding sequence is TGTGCCAGCAGCCTAAATAACAGGGGGCTCAATGAGCAGTTCTTC. Translation: CASSLNNRGLNEQFF.

This clone appeared a single time. The rearrangement uses TRBV25-1 and TRBJ1-1; TRBD1 might be the D (5 bases). This CDR3 is built from 13 residues. Trimming pared 5 bases from V and 5 bases from J, leaving 12 bases between. Germline V CDR1 and CDR2: MGHDK, SYGVNS. The CDR3 DNA reads as TGTGCCAGCAGTAAATCTAGGGGTACTGAAGCTTTCTTT. Protein: CASSKSRGTEAFF.

In DNA form, the CDR3 reads TGTGCCAGCAGCCTAACAGGGGAGAGCAATCAGCCCCAGCATTTT. Translating gives CASSLTGESNQPQHF. The V and J genes are TRBV6-5 and TRBJ1-5; 7 positions match TRBD1. Germline V gene lookup returns CDR1 MNHEY and CDR2 SVGAGI. The ends lost 6 bases at V and 1 base at J; junction bases unmatched: 6. The CDR3 spans 15 residues.

This clone was counted a single time. This chain uses TRBV5-1 with TRBJ1-1; D call uncertain. Per germline, CDR1 SGHRS and CDR2 YFSETQ. The CDR3 covers 15 residues. Trimming cost V 0 bases and J 1 base, with 10 bases left between them. The CDR3 sequence: CASSLGGRRNTEAFF. CDR3 nucleotide sequence: TGCGCCAGCAGCTTGGGTGGCCGGAGGAACACTGAAGCTTTCTTT.

The V and J genes are TRBV2 and TRBJ1-2; 7 bases are shared with TRBD1. CDR3 length: 12 residues. The V gene end was trimmed by 8 bases and the J gene end by 4 bases; junction bases not matched to a gene: 4. CDR1 and CDR2 from the germline V gene are SNHLY and FYNNEI. The CDR3 DNA reads TGTGCCAGCCAGGGACAGATCTATGGCTACACCTTC. Protein sequence: CASQGQIYGYTF. Supplemented by reference TRBV2 and TRBJ1-2, the full variable domain reads EPEVTQTPSHQVTQMGQEVILRCVPISNHLYFYWYRQILGQKVEFLVSFYNNEISEKSEIFDDQFSVERPDGSNFTLKIRSTKLEDSAMYFCASQGQIYGYTFGSGTRLTVV.

The V and J genes are TRBV30 and TRBJ1-3; D not certain. Germline loops: CDR1 GTSNPN, CDR2 SVGIG (reference sequence). V dropped 0 bases and J dropped 4 bases, with 7 bases sitting between them. The CDR3 length is 13 residues. DNA for the CDR3: TGTGCCTGGAGTGTACTCTCAGGAAACACCATATATTTT. It encodes CAWSVLSGNTIYF. Using reference TRBV30 and TRBJ1-3 for the parts outside the CDR3, the full variable domain is SQTIHQWPATLVQPVGSPLSLECTVEGTSNPNLYWYRQAAGRGLQLLFYSVGIGQISSEVPQNLSASRPQDRQFILSSKKLLLSDSGFYLCAWSVLSGNTIYFGEGSWLTVV.